A single sample gave rise to the 27 T cell receptor beta chains below, sequenced in a study of blood T cell repertoires in COVID-19 (dated by TCRdb to the early 2020s). Library creation used the immunoSEQ multiplex PCR assay. TCRdb provides this immuneACCESS table in a form limited to in-frame rearrangements. Some clones are lacking; in checked studies, under half of them reflect an unresolved V gene, and why the rest are absent is not known. This sample lists around 300,000 clones; about nine tenths were detected once. The top ten hold approximately 7.5% of the sample. What was sequenced was peripheral blood. The source of these receptors is a woman aged 30 to 39 with COVID-19, enrolled during active disease.

The chain recombines TRBV7-6 with TRBJ2-7; 10 bases agree with TRBD1. Germline CDR1 reads SGHVS; CDR2 reads FNYEAQ. Unmatched junction bases numbered 3, after V lost 4 bases and J lost 3 bases. The CDR3 runs 14 residues. CDR3 nucleotide sequence: TGTGCCAGCAGCTCCCGGGACAGGGGCTACGAGCAGTACTTC. Translated: CASSSRDRGYEQYF.

This chain uses TRBV6-5 with TRBJ2-7; 7 positions match TRBD1. V trimming: 5 bases; J trimming: 5 bases; junction bases outside the gene matches: 9. Germline CDR1 MNHEY, CDR2 SVGAGI. The CDR3 loop spans 14 amino acids. Written as DNA, the CDR3 is TGTGCCAGCAGTATGCTGACAGGGACGGACGAGCAGTACTTC. Protein product: CASSMLTGTDEQYF.

The gene calls are TRBV9 and TRBJ2-3, with a tentative D call TRBD1 (6 bases). CDR1 is SGDLS, CDR2 YYNGEE, per germline. V was trimmed by 1 base and J by 1 base, leaving 13 bases between them. The CDR3 loop spans 16 amino acids. CDR3 residues: CASSVLRGYGTDTQYF. The CDR3 region has the DNA TGTGCCAGCAGCGTACTCAGGGGCTATGGCACAGATACGCAGTATTTT.

V gene TRBV5-1 combines with J gene TRBJ1-6, with 8 bases matching TRBD1. Germline V gene lookup returns CDR1 SGHRS and CDR2 YFSETQ. With 2 bases clipped from V and 5 bases from J, the junction kept 3 bases outside the gene matches. The CDR3 runs 15 residues. As DNA, the CDR3 is TGCGCCAGCAGCTTCCAGACAGGGGATAATTCACCCCTCCACTTT. Encoded protein: CASSFQTGDNSPLHF. The whole variable domain, remainder taken from reference TRBV5-1 and TRBJ1-6, is KAGVTQTPRYLIKTRGQQVTLSCSPISGHRSVSWYQQTPGQGLQFLFEYFSETQRNKGNFPGRFSGRQFSNSRSEMNVSTLELGDSALYLCASSFQTGDNSPLHFGNGTRLTVT.

This sequence joins TRBV4-3 and TRBJ1-5; the D gene is possibly TRBD1 (5 bases). Germline V CDR1 and CDR2: LGHNA, YSLEER. This CDR3 has 15 amino acids. V shed 2 bases and J shed 1 base, with 9 bases lying between them. For the CDR3, the DNA is TGCGCCAGCAGCCAAATACGGGGGAGCAATCAGCCCCAGCATTTT. It codes for CASSQIRGSNQPQHF.

The chain is built from TRBV10-3 and TRBJ2-7; TRBD1 matches at 10 bases. The CDR3 sequence is 15 residues long. The germline V gene has CDR1 ENHRY and CDR2 SYGVKD. With V trimmed by 6 bases and J by 4 bases, 9 bases remained unmatched. The CDR3 bases are TGTGCCATCAGCGTGGGACAGGGGACGGTGTACGAGCAGTACTTC. Translated: CAISVGQGTVYEQYF.

The rearrangement joins TRBV6-6 to TRBJ1-2, with D unclear. Between the trimmed V and J ends, which lost 0 bases and 8 bases, there was a span of 13 bases. Germline loops: CDR1 MNHNY, CDR2 SVGAGI (reference sequence). This CDR3 has 14 residues. In DNA form, the CDR3 reads TGTGCCAGCAGTTACTCCGATAAAGGAGGCGGCTACACCTTC. Translating it yields CASSYSDKGGGYTF.

The chain recombines TRBV6-1 with TRBJ1-3; 8 bases agree with TRBD1. The CDR3 extends over 15 amino acids. The trim removed 2 bases at V and 4 bases at J, leaving 4 bases unmatched. The germline CDR1 and CDR2 sequences are MNHNS and SASEGT. The CDR3 protein is CASSEQGAPGNTIYF. As DNA, the CDR3 is TGTGCCAGCAGTGAACAGGGGGCCCCCGGAAACACCATATATTTT.

The DNA of the CDR3 is TGTGCCAGCGTAGGACAGGAGAGCACTGAAGCTTTCTTT. Its protein product is CASVGQESTEAFF. The genes are TRBV19 and TRBJ1-1; 7 positions agree with TRBD1. The CDR3 runs to 13 residues. Trimming at V came to 9 bases and at J to 4 bases, leaving 8 bases not matched to a gene. The germline CDR1 and CDR2 sequences are LNHDA and SQIVND (reference sequence). Variable domain in full (rest from reference TRBV19 and TRBJ1-1): DGGITQSPKYLFRKEGQNVTLSCEQNLNHDAMYWYRQDPGQGLRLIYYSQIVNDFQKGDIAEGYSVSREKKESFPLTVTSAQKNPTAFYLCASVGQESTEAFFGQGTRLTVV.

CDR3 region: CASSLGGTQETQYF. CDR3 DNA sequence: TGTGCCAGCAGCTTGGGCGGCACTCAAGAGACCCAGTACTTC. The rearrangement joins TRBV5-5 to TRBJ2-5, with D uncertain. The germline CDR1 and CDR2 sequences are SGHKS and YYEKEE (reference sequence). V was shortened by 0 bases and J by 2 bases, with 8 bases between the two germline ends. There are 14 residues in the CDR3.

This rearrangement joins TRBV29-1 to TRBJ1-1; no definite D call. The germline V gene encodes CDR1 SQVTM and CDR2 ANQGSEA. CDR3 length equals 10 residues. The V end lost 3 bases, the J end lost 9 bases, and 8 bases lay between the germline ends. The CDR3 DNA reads TGCAGCGTTGACCCCAGGAAAGCTTTCTTT. Residues: CSVDPRKAFF.

V gene TRBV4-1 combines with J gene TRBJ2-5; perhaps TRBD1 as D (5 bases). The CDR3 loop spans 15 amino acids. Trimming removed 1 base at V and 5 bases at J, with 14 bases between. Germline loops: CDR1 MGHRA, CDR2 YSYEKL. CDR3 region: CASSQVLREGETQYF. In nucleotides, the CDR3 is TGCGCCAGCAGCCAAGTCCTCAGGGAAGGGGAGACCCAGTACTTC.

This clone was recorded only once. J is TRBJ2-1 and V is TRBV6-2 or TRBV6-3, with unresolved D. Germline values: CDR1 MNHEY, CDR2 SVGEGT. V dropped 2 bases and J dropped 7 bases, with 15 bases sitting between them. This CDR3 region has 15 residues. The CDR3 is CASSYGRLAWNEQFF. Here the CDR3 DNA reads TGTGCCAGCAGTTACGGTCGGTTAGCCTGGAATGAGCAGTTCTTC.

This chain links TRBV6-2 or TRBV6-3 with TRBJ2-7; 10 bases align to TRBD1. The CDR3 loop spans 15 amino acids. J gave up 2 bases and V 4 bases, and 5 bases lay outside the gene matches. Germline CDR1 MNHEY, CDR2 SVGEGT. The DNA of the CDR3 is TGTGCCAGCAGTTGGACAGGACAGGGGGCCTACGAGCAGTACTTC. It encodes CASSWTGQGAYEQYF.

This clone appeared a few times. The rearrangement links TRBV5-1 to TRBJ1-3, with 7 nucleotides matching TRBD1. The CDR3 loop spans 13 amino acids. The J segment lost 4 bases and the V segment lost 3 bases, leaving 1 base of the junction unmatched. Germline lookup yields CDR1 SGHRS and CDR2 YFSETQ. The CDR3 loop reads CASSSGQGNTIYF. The DNA for the CDR3 is TGCGCCAGCAGCTCGGGACAGGGAAACACCATATATTTT. Drawing the rest from reference TRBV5-1 and TRBJ1-3, the complete variable domain is KAGVTQTPRYLIKTRGQQVTLSCSPISGHRSVSWYQQTPGQGLQFLFEYFSETQRNKGNFPGRFSGRQFSNSRSEMNVSTLELGDSALYLCASSSGQGNTIYFGEGSWLTVV.

The gene calls are TRBV7-8 and TRBJ1-3; D not resolved. The CDR3 consists of 14 residues. The germline gives CDR1 SGHVS, CDR2 FQNEAQ. Trimming pared 7 bases from V and 3 bases from J, leaving 13 bases between. This CDR3 reads CASTDVPGGNTIYF. CDR3 coding DNA: TGTGCCAGCACCGATGTCCCGGGTGGAAACACCATATATTTT.

The chain links TRBV5-6 to TRBJ2-3; 7 bases fit TRBD2. Trimming removed 0 bases from V and 2 bases from J; junction bases left unmatched: 6. From germline, CDR1 is SGHDT and CDR2 YYEEEE. This CDR3 comprises 16 residues. This chain's CDR3 is CASSLATGGITDTQYF. The CDR3 DNA follows: TGTGCCAGCAGCTTGGCCACGGGAGGCATCACAGATACGCAGTATTTT.

The genes are TRBV24-1 and TRBJ2-3; the match to TRBD2 covers 8 bases. The germline V gene encodes CDR1 KGHDR and CDR2 SFDVKD. The CDR3 runs 15 residues. Trimming took 4 bases from V and 5 from J; bases not matched to a gene: 7. Here the CDR3 reads CATSDGTREQDTQYF. CDR3 coding DNA: TGTGCCACCAGTGACGGGACTAGGGAGCAAGATACGCAGTATTTT.

As concerns this clone: A junction end diverges from the germline sequence, so it may reflect a read error. The chain joins TRBV28 to TRBJ2-3, with D perhaps TRBD2 (7 bases). The germline gives CDR1 MDHEN, CDR2 SYDVKM. This CDR3 is 16 amino acids long. The CDR3, as DNA: TGTGCCAGCGGTTTTGCGGGGAGGGGGGCCACAGATACGCAGTATTTT. Translation gives CASGFAGRGATDTQYF.

The chain couples TRBV7-9 to TRBJ2-3, with D perhaps TRBD2 (6 bases). The germline gives CDR1 SEHNR, CDR2 FQNEAQ (reference sequence). Trimming stripped 2 bases from V and 2 bases from J, with 8 bases between. There are 14 residues in the CDR3. The CDR3 nucleotides are TGTGCCAGCAGCTTACGCGGGGTCACAGATACGCAGTATTTT. Translating gives CASSLRGVTDTQYF.

In DNA form, the CDR3 reads TGTGCCAGCAGCTTAGGGACTAGAGGGACTGAGCAGTTCTTC. It translates to CASSLGTRGTEQFF. This sequence joins TRBV7-2 and TRBJ2-1; 7 positions agree with TRBD2. V lost 1 base and J lost 9; bases outside the gene matches: 6. Germline CDR1 is SGHTA and CDR2 is FQGNSA. The CDR3 sequence is 14 residues long.

The V and J genes are TRBV7-9 and TRBJ2-2; D is unresolved. V was pared by 2 bases and J by 6 bases, with 10 bases between. This CDR3 is built from 14 residues. Germline V gives CDR1 SEHNR, CDR2 FQNEAQ (reference sequence). The CDR3 DNA follows: TGTGCCAGCAGCTTAAGTGTTCGGTCCGGGGAGCTGTTTTTT. It codes for CASSLSVRSGELFF.

This rearrangement joins TRBV9 to TRBJ2-6; TRBD1 is a possible D gene (6 bases). Germline V gives CDR1 SGDLS, CDR2 YYNGEE. The CDR3 is 15 amino acids. V shed 8 bases and J shed 0 bases, with 12 bases lying between them. CDR3 bases: TGTGCCAGTTCCGACAGGAGCTCTGGGGCCAACGTCCTGACTTTC. Amino acids: CASSDRSSGANVLTF.

J is TRBJ1-1 and V is TRBV7-9, with D possibly being TRBD1 (5 bases). Trimming shortened V by 6 bases and J by 4 bases, and 12 bases separated the two germline ends. CDR3 size: 13 residues. CDR1 is SEHNR, CDR2 FQNEAQ, per germline (reference sequence). The CDR3 DNA is TGTGCCAGCAGATCTCCCGGGGGCACTGAAGCTTTCTTT. This encodes CASRSPGGTEAFF.

The chain has TRBV28 and TRBJ1-2; D possibly corresponds to TRBD1 (5 bases). Trimming pared 3 bases from V and 5 bases from J, leaving 16 bases between. The CDR3 length is 15 residues. CDR1 MDHEN and CDR2 SYDVKM come from the germline V gene. CDR3 nucleotide sequence: TGTGCCAGCAGTTTTGGGGCCCGGACCGGGTATGGCTACACCTTC. It yields the protein CASSFGARTGYGYTF.

The rearrangement links TRBV18 to TRBJ1-5; a possible D gene is TRBD1 (6 bases). The CDR3 sequence is 17 residues long. Looked up from germline, CDR1 is KGHSH and CDR2 is LQKENI. The germline V and J ends were trimmed by 5 bases and 9 bases, with 26 bases remaining between them. The CDR3 nucleotides read TGTGCCAGCTCATACATAGGTCCTCAGGGGACGCTGCCGCCCCAGCATTTT. Translation: CASSYIGPQGTLPPQHF.

The V call is TRBV28, the J call TRBJ1-5; D unclear. The CDR3 is 12 residues long. CDR1 is MDHEN and CDR2 is SYDVKM in the germline V gene. Trimming shortened V by 7 bases and J by 7 bases, and 11 bases separated the two germline ends. In DNA, the CDR3 is TGTGCCAGCACCCGGGGAAGACAGCCCCAGCATTTT. Its translation is CASTRGRQPQHF.